These 14 T cell receptor beta chains originate from one sample sequenced in a study of shared T cell receptors in the human thymus. Clones were read by immunoSEQ multiplex PCR, and TCRdb kept only the in-frame ones, dropping some. The sample records hundreds of thousands of clones, more than 70% being singletons. These sequences were also reported in another study, on human thymus T cells.

The sample comprised thymocytes. The receptors stem from a boy under two years old with a congenital heart defect.

The chain recombines TRBV25-1 with TRBJ2-3, with 8 bases fitting TRBD2. V was pared by 6 bases and J by 1 base, with 3 bases of the junction left unmatched. The V gene's germline CDR1 is MGHDK and CDR2 SYGVNS. CDR3 length equals 14 residues. CDR3 nucleotides: TGTGCCAGCAGGCTAGCGGGTGGCACAGATACGCAGTATTTT. Translated, it gives CASRLAGGTDTQYF.

This rearrangement joins TRBV7-9 to TRBJ1-2; 10 nucleotides line up with TRBD1. The CDR3 is made up of 18 amino acids. V was clipped by 1 base and J by 2 bases; unmatched bases: 10. Germline V gene sequence: CDR1 SEHNR, CDR2 FQNEAQ (reference sequence). The CDR3 is CASSLGGDRGELNYGYTF. In nucleotides, the CDR3 is TGTGCCAGCAGCTTAGGTGGGGACAGGGGAGAGCTAAACTATGGCTACACCTTC.

The chain carries TRBV4-3 and TRBJ1-2, with TRBD1 matching 7 bases. The CDR3 runs to 21 residues. The V gene's germline CDR1 is LGHNA and CDR2 YSLEER. The V and J ends lost 4 bases and 4 bases, in that order; junction bases with no gene match: 27. CDR3 in DNA: TGCGCCAGCAGCCCCCGGAAAGGGGCTCGGGACAGTTCGGACCTCGGCTATGGCTACACCTTC. This sequence encodes CASSPRKGARDSSDLGYGYTF.

CDR3 nucleotide sequence: TGTGCCAGCAGCCCGCCTAGCGGACCCTACAATGAGCAGTTCTTC. Residues: CASSPPSGPYNEQFF. This chain uses TRBV7-9 with TRBJ2-1; 7 positions match TRBD2. CDR3 length: 15 residues. Germline V gives CDR1 SEHNR, CDR2 FQNEAQ (reference sequence). The junction had 6 bases not matched to a gene; V was cut back by 5 bases and J by 2 bases.

The V call is TRBV19, the J call TRBJ1-1, with unresolved D. CDR1 is LNHDA, CDR2 SQIVND, per germline (reference sequence). The CDR3 is 17 residues long. V lost 5 bases and J lost 0, with 19 bases in between. The CDR3 region has the DNA TGTGCCAGTAGTCGAGGGTCGGCGCCAGGATTGAACACTGAAGCTTTCTTT. Its protein is CASSRGSAPGLNTEAFF. The variable domain in full, completed from reference TRBV19 and TRBJ1-1, reads DGGITQSPKYLFRKEGQNVTLSCEQNLNHDAMYWYRQDPGQGLRLIYYSQIVNDFQKGDIAEGYSVSREKKESFPLTVTSAQKNPTAFYLCASSRGSAPGLNTEAFFGQGTRLTVV.

The CDR3 DNA is TGTGCCATCAGTGAAGAGGGTAGCGGAGAAAAAGATACGCAGTATTTT. This codes for CAISEEGSGEKDTQYF. The J gene is TRBJ2-3, the V gene TRBV10-3; TRBD2 might be the D (6 bases). The germline V and J ends were trimmed by 3 bases and 5 bases, with 18 bases remaining between them. The CDR3 covers 16 residues. The germline V gene encodes CDR1 ENHRY and CDR2 SYGVKD.

This rearrangement joins TRBV4-1 to TRBJ2-3, with 12 nucleotides matching TRBD2. Germline V gene lookup returns CDR1 MGHRA and CDR2 YSYEKL. The V and J ends lost 0 bases and 2 bases, in that order; junction bases with no gene match: 6. The CDR3 covers 18 residues. For the CDR3, the DNA is TGCGCCAGCAGCCAAGACCGCCTAGCGGGAGGGAACACAGATACGCAGTATTTT. Translation: CASSQDRLAGGNTDTQYF.

The chain links TRBV19 to TRBJ1-5, with 10 positions matching TRBD1. V shed 4 bases and J 5 bases; nucleotides not matched to a gene: 5. The germline V gene encodes CDR1 LNHDA and CDR2 SQIVND (reference sequence). The CDR3 covers 15 residues. As DNA, the CDR3 is TGTGCCAGTAGTAGGGACAGGGGTCGGGATCAGCCCCAGCATTTT. Its protein product is CASSRDRGRDQPQHF.

This sequence joins TRBV27 and TRBJ2-2; possibly TRBD2 for D (7 bases). This CDR3 has 15 amino acids. The germline gives CDR1 MNHEY, CDR2 SMNVEV (reference sequence). The V gene lost 3 bases and the J gene lost 0 bases, with 8 bases spanning the gap. The CDR3 region is CASSLRGPNTGELFF. DNA of the CDR3: TGTGCCAGCAGTTTGCGGGGGCCGAACACCGGGGAGCTGTTTTTT.

This chain links TRBV7-2 with TRBJ1-6; D is undetermined. V was clipped by 4 bases and J by 7 bases, with 11 bases between them. The CDR3 has 14 residues. Germline V gene sequence: CDR1 SGHTA, CDR2 FQGNSA. The CDR3 sequence: CASSSAGWNSPLHF. As DNA, the CDR3 is TGTGCCAGCAGCTCGGCAGGATGGAATTCACCCCTCCACTTT.

The chain joins TRBV10-2 to TRBJ2-7, with D possibly matching TRBD1 (6 bases). Germline CDR1 WSHSY, CDR2 SAAADI. The CDR3 has 14 amino acids. Trimming shortened V by 4 bases and J by 0 bases, and 10 bases separated the two germline ends. CDR3 DNA sequence: TGCGCCAGCAGTGGTAAGGGGGACTCCTACGAGCAGTACTTC. This codes for CASSGKGDSYEQYF.

The CDR3: CATRVSSGTYEQYF. The CDR3 nucleotides are TGTGCCACCCGGGTTTCTAGCGGGACCTACGAGCAGTACTTC. The V gene is TRBV27, the J gene TRBJ2-7, with TRBD2 matching 9 bases. CDR1 is MNHEY and CDR2 is SMNVEV in the germline V gene (reference sequence). The CDR3 loop spans 14 amino acids. V lost 10 bases and J lost 2; bases outside the gene matches: 9.

Concerning this clone itself: At one end the junction does not follow the germline gene, possibly because of a read error. The chain is built from TRBV5-1 and TRBJ2-3; 7 bases are shared with TRBD2. The CDR3 has 15 amino acids. Looked up from germline, CDR1 is SGHRS and CDR2 is YFSETQ. The CDR3 reads CASSPSGLLTHTQYF. The CDR3 DNA is TGCGCCAGCAGCCCGTCGGGACTACTCACACATACGCAGTATTTT. Together with reference TRBV5-1 and TRBJ2-3, the CDR3 gives the full variable domain: KAGVTQTPRYLIKTRGQQVTLSCSPISGHRSVSWYQQTPGQGLQFLFEYFSETQRNKGNFPGRFSGRQFSNSRSEMNVSTLELGDSALYLCASSPSGLLTHTQYFGPGTRLTVL.

This chain uses TRBV4-1 with TRBJ1-4; D unresolved. The CDR3 is 12 amino acids. Germline lookup yields CDR1 MGHRA and CDR2 YSYEKL. Trimming took 0 bases from V and 11 from J, leaving 7 bases between them. The CDR3 nucleotides read TGCGCCAGCAGCCAAGAGGGCGGGAAACTGTTTTTT. Translated: CASSQEGGKLFF.